The source of this T cell receptor (beta chain) is a study of cytomegalovirus exposure and HLA in healthy donors. Overall study context: The 550 to 800 first-cohort repertoires and the approximately 110 validation repertoires shared the same platform, a later analysis reported.

The data were produced by immunoSEQ multiplex PCR, yet TCRdb's version contains in-frame clones alone and is incomplete. The data contain 65,000 or so clones, around 95% of them seen just once; the ten biggest clones take up about 4.4%. From the roughly 110-subject validation cohort, which was separate from the roughly 630-subject first cohort, the donors were drawn. Broader study findings: Clusters of TCRs from the first cohort tended to co-occur in the 120 or so validation repertoires (as a later analysis found). Rarity characterized most TCR sequences, yet some public TCRs appeared in many donors.

In germline, CDR1 is MNHNY, CDR2 SVGAGI (reference sequence). This CDR3 contains 15 residues. V lost 5 bases to trimming and J lost 1 base; unmatched junction nucleotides: 1. Points on this clone: Its antigen is unknown.

The sequenced material came from PBMCs. The origin of this receptor is a man younger than 30 in good health and CMV-seropositive. The chain carries TRBV6-6 and TRBJ2-3, with 12 bases matching TRBD2. As DNA, the CDR3 is TGTGCCAGCAGTCGACTAGCGGGGGGCACAGATACGCAGTATTTT. It codes for CASSRLAGGTDTQYF.